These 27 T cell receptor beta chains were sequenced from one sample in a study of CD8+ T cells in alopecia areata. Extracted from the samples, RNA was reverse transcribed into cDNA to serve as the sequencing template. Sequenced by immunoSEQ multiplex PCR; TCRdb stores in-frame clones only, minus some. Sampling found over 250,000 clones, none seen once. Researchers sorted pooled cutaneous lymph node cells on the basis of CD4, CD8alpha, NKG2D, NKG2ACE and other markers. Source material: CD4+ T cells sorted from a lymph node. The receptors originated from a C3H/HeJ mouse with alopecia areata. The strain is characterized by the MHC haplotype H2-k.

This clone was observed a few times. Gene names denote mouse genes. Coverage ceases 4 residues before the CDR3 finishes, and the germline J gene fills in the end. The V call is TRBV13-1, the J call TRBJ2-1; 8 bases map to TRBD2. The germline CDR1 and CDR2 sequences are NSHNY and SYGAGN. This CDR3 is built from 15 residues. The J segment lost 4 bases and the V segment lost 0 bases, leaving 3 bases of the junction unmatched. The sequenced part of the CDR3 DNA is TGTGCCAGCAGTGATGATAACTGGGGGTATGCT. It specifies CASSDDNWGYA. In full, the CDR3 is CASSDDNWGYAEQFF.

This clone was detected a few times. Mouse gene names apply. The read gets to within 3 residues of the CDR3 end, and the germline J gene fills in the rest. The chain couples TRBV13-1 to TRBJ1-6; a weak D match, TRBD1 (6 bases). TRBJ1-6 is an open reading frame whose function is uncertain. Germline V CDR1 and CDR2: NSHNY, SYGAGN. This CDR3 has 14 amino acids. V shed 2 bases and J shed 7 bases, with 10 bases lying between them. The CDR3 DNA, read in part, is TGTGCCAGCAGTGACAGGGGTAAGAATTCGCCC. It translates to CASSDRGKNSP. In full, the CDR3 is CASSDRGKNSPLYF.

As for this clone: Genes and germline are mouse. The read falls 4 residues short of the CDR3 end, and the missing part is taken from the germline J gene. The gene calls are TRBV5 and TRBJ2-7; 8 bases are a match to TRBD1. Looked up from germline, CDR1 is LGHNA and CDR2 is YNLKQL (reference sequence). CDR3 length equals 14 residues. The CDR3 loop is CASSQGTGRDEQYF. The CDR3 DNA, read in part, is TGTGCCAGCAGCCAAGGGACAGGGAGGGAT.

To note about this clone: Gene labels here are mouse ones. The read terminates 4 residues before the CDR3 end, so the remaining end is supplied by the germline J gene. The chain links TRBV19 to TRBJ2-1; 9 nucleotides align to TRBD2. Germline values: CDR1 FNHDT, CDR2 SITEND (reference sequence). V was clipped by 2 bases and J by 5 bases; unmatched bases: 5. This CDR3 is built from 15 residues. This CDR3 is CASSIGGAGNAEQFF. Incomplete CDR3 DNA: TGTGCCAGCAGTATTGGGGGGGCAGGGAATGCT.

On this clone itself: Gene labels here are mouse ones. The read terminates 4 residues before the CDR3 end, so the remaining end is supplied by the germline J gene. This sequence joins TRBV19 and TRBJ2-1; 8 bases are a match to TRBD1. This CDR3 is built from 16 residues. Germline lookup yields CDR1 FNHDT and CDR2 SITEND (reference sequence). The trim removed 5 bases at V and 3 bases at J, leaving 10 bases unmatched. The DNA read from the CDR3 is TGTGCCAGCAGCATTCAGGGGGCGCGGAGCTATGCT. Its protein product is CASSIQGARSYA. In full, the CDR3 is CASSIQGARSYAEQFF.

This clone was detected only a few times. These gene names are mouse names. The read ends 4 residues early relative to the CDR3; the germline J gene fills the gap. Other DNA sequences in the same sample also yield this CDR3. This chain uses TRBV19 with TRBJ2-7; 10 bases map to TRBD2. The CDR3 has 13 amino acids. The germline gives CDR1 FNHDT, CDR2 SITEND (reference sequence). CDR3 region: CASRPDWGYEQYF. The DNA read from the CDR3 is TGTGCCAGCAGACCGGACTGGGGGTAT.

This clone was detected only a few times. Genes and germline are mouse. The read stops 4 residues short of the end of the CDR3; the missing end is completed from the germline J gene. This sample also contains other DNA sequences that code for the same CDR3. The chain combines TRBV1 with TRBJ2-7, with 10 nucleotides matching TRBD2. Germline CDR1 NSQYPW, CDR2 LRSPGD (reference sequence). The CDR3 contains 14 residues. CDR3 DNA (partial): TGCACCTGCAGTGCTCCGGGACTGGGGTAT. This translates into CTCSAPGLGY. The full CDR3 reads CTCSAPGLGYEQYF.

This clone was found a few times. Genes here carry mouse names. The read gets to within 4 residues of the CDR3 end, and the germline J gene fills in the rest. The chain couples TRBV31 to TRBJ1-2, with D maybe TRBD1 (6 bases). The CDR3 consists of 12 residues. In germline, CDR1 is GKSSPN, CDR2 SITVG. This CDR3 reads CAWSKRGNDYTF. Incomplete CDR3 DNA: TGTGCCTGGAGTAAAAGGGGGAAC. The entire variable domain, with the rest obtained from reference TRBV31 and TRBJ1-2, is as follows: AQTIHQWPVAEIKAVGSPLSLGCTIKGKSSPNLYWYWQATGGTLQQLFYSITVGQVESVVQLNLSASRPKDDQFILSTEKLLLSHSGFYLCAWSKRGNDYTFGSGTRLLVI.

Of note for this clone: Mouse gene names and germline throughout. The CDR3 bases that were read are TGTGCCAGCAGTGATTGGGGTGGGCATAAGAACTCC. Encoded protein: CASSDWGGHKNS. The CDR3 as a whole reads CASSDWGGHKNSDYTF. The chain couples TRBV13-1 to TRBJ1-2; D unclear. The read ends 4 residues before the CDR3 terminus; that terminus is restored from the germline J gene. There are 16 residues in the CDR3. With 1 base removed from V and 2 bases from J, the gap between germline ends came to 15 bases. Germline CDR1 reads NSHNY; CDR2 reads SYGAGN.

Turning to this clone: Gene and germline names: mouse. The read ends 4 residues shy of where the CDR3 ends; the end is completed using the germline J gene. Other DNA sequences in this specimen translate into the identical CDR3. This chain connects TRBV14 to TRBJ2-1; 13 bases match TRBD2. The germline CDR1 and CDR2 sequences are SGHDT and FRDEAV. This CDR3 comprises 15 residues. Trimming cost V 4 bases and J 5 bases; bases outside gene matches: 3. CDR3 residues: CASSPGTGGDAEQFF. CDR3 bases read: TGTGCCAGCAGTCCCGGGACTGGGGGGGATGCT.

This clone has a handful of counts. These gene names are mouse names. CDR3 protein: CASGGNYAEQFF. The sequenced part of the CDR3 DNA is TGTGCCTCTGGGGGTAACTATGCT. V usage is TRBV31 and J usage is TRBJ2-1; 7 bases align to TRBD2. The sequenced fragment ends 4 residues before the CDR3 boundary, so the rest is inferred from the germline J gene. Germline CDR1 reads GKSSPN; CDR2 reads SITVG. The CDR3 totals 12 residues. Losses at the gene ends were 7 bases for V and 0 bases for J; bases not matched to a gene: 0.

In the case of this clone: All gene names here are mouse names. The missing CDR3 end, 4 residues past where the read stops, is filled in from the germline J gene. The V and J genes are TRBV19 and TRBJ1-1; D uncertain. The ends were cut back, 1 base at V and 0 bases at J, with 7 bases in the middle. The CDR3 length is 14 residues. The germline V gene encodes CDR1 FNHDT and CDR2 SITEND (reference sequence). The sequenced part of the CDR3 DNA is TGTGCCAGCAGTATACGCAGTGCAAACACA. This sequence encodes CASSIRSANT. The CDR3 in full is CASSIRSANTEVFF.

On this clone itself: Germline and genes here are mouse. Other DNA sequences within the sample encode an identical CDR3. The CDR3 here is CASSPRTGGSAETLYF. The DNA read from the CDR3 is TGTGCCAGCAGTCCTCGGACTGGGGGGAGTGCAGAA. The V gene is TRBV19, the J gene TRBJ2-3; 11 nucleotides align to TRBD2. The read halts 4 residues ahead of the CDR3 end, with the missing end drawn from the germline J gene. The germline CDR1 and CDR2 sequences are FNHDT and SITEND (reference sequence). The CDR3 runs to 16 residues. Unmatched junction bases numbered 4, after V lost 4 bases and J lost 0 bases.

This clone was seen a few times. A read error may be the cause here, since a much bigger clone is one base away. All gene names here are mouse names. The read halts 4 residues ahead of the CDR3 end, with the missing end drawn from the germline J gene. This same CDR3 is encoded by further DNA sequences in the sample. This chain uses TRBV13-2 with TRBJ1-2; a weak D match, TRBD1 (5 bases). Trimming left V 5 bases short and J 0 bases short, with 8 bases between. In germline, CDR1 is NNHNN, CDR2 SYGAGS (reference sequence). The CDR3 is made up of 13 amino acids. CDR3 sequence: CASGQTANSDYTF. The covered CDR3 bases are TGTGCCAGCGGCCAGACAGCAAACTCC.

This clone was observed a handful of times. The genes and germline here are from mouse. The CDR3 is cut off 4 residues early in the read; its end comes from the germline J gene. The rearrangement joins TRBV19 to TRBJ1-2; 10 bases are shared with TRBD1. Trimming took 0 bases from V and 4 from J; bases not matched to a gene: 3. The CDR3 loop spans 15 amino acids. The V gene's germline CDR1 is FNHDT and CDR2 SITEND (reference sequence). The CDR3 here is CASSIEWTGGSDYTF. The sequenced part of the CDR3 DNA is TGTGCCAGCAGTATAGAGTGGACAGGGGGCTCC.

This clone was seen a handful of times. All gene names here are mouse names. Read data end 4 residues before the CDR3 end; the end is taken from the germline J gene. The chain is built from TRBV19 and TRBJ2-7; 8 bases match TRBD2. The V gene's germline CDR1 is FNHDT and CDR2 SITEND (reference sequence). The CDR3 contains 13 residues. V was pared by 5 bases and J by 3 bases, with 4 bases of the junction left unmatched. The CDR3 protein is CASSKDWGYEQYF. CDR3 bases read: TGTGCCAGCAGCAAAGACTGGGGCTAT.

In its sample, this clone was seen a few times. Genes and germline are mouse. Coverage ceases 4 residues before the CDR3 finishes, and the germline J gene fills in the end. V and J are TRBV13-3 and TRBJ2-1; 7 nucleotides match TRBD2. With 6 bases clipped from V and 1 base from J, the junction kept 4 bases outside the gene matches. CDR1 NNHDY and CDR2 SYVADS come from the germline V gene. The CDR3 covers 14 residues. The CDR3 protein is CASTRGGNYAEQFF. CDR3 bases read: TGTGCCAGCACCCGGGGGGGGAACTATGCT.

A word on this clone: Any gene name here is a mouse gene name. CDR3 DNA, as far as it was read: TGTGCCAGCAGCCAAGAAGGTAGAAACACCGGG. Translated: CASSQEGRNTG. The whole CDR3 region reads CASSQEGRNTGQLYF. This chain uses TRBV5 with TRBJ2-2, with no clear D. The read comes to an end 4 residues before the CDR3 does, leaving the germline J gene to fill in the end. CDR1 LGHNA and CDR2 YNLKQL come from the germline V gene (reference sequence). This CDR3 region has 15 residues. Trimming shortened V by 0 bases and J by 1 base, and 6 bases separated the two germline ends.

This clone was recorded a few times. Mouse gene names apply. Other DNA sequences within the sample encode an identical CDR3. Partial CDR3 DNA: TGTGCCAGCAGCCAAGATCGGGGGGACACA. Residues: CASSQDRGDT. The CDR3 in its entirety is CASSQDRGDTEVFF. The chain links TRBV5 to TRBJ1-1; maybe TRBD1 (5 bases). The read ends 4 residues shy of where the CDR3 ends; the end is completed using the germline J gene. Trimming removed 0 bases at V and 3 bases at J, with 8 bases between. Germline lookup yields CDR1 LGHNA and CDR2 YNLKQL (reference sequence). The CDR3 contains 14 residues.

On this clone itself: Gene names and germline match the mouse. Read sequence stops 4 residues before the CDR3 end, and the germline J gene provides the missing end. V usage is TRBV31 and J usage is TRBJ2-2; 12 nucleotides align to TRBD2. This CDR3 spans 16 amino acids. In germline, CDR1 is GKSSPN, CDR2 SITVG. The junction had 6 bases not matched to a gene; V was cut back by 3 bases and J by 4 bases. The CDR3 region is CAWSLGTGGITGQLYF. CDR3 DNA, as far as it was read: TGTGCCTGGAGCCTAGGGACTGGGGGGATCACCGGG.

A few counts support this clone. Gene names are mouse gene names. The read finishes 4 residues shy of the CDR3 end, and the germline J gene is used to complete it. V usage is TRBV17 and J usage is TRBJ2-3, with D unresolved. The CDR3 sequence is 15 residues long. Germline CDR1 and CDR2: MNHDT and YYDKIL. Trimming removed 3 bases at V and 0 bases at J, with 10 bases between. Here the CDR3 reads CASSSGHTSAETLYF. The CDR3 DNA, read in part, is TGTGCTAGCAGTAGTGGTCATACTAGTGCAGAA. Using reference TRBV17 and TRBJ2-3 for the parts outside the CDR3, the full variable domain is DTTVKQNPRYKLARVGKPVNLICSQTMNHDTMYWYQKKPNQAPKLLLFYYDKILNREADTFEKFQSSRPNNSFCSLYIGSAGLEYSAMYLCASSSGHTSAETLYFGSGTRLTVL.

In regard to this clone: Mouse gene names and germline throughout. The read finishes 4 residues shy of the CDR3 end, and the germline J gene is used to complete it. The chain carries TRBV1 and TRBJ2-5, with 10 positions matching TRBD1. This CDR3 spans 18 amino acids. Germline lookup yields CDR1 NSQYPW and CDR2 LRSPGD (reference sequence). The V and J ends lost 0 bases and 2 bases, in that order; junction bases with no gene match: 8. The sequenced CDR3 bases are TGCACCTGCAGTGCAGATCCGGGACAGGGGATGGCCCAAGAC. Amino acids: CTCSADPGQGMAQD. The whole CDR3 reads CTCSADPGQGMAQDTQYF.

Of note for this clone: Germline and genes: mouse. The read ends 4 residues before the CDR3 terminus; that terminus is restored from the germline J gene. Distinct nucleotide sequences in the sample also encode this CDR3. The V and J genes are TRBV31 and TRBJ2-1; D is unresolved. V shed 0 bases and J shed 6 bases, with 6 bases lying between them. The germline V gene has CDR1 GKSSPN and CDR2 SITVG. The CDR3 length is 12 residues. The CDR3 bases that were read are TGTGCCTGGAGTCTAAGAGGTGCT. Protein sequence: CAWSLRGA. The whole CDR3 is CAWSLRGAEQFF. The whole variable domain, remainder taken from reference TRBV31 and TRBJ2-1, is AQTIHQWPVAEIKAVGSPLSLGCTIKGKSSPNLYWYWQATGGTLQQLFYSITVGQVESVVQLNLSASRPKDDQFILSTEKLLLSHSGFYLCAWSLRGAEQFFGPGTRLTVL.

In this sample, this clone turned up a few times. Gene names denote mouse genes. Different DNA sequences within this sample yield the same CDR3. This CDR3 is CASSTGGNYAEQFF. CDR3 DNA, as far as it was read: TGTGCCAGCAGTACAGGGGGTAACTATGCT. The rearrangement joins TRBV19 to TRBJ2-1; 7 nucleotides agree with TRBD1. The read ends 4 residues before the CDR3 terminus; that terminus is restored from the germline J gene. Germline trimming cut 3 bases from V and 0 bases from J; bases unmatched to any gene: 0. CDR1 and CDR2 from the germline V gene are FNHDT and SITEND (reference sequence). This CDR3 is 14 amino acids long. The full variable domain, in which reference TRBV19 and TRBJ2-1 provide the parts outside the CDR3, is GGIITQTPKFLIGQEGQKLTLKCQQNFNHDTMYWYRQDSGKGLRLIYYSITENDLQKGDLSEGYDASREKKSSFSLTVTSAQKNEMAVFLCASSTGGNYAEQFFGPGTRLTVL.

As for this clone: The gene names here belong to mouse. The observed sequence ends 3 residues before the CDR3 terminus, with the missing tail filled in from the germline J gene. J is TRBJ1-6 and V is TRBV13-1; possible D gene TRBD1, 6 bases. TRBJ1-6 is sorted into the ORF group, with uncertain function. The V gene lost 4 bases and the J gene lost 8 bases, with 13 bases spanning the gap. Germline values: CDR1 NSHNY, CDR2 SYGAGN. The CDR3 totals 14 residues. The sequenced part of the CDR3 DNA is TGTGCCAGCAGTCCGGGACAACGGGATTCGCCC. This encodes CASSPGQRDSP. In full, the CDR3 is CASSPGQRDSPLYF.

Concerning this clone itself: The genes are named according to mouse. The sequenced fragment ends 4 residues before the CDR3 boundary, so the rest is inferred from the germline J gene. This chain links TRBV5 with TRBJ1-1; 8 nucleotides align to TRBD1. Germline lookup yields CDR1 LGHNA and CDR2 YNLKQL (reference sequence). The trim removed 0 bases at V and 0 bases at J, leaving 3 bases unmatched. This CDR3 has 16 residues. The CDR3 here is CASSQDGQGSNTEVFF. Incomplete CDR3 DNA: TGTGCCAGCAGCCAAGACGGACAGGGTTCAAACACA.

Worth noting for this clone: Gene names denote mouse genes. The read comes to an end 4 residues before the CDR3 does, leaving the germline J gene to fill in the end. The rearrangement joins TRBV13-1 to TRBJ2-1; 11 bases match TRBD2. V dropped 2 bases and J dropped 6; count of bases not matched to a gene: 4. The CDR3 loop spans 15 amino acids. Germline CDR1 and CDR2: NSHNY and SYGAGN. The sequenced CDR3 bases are TGTGCCAGCAGTGACCGACTGGGGGGGGTTGCT. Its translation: CASSDRLGGVA. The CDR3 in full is CASSDRLGGVAEQFF.